This TCR beta chain emerged from a study of shared clonotypes between healthy human individuals (dated by TCRdb to about 2020). For the wider study: The cohort comprised a couple of women and a few men aged 18 to 49 years. Leukapheresis yielded between about 0.9 and 8.9 billion PBMCs per donor. To increase sequencing depth and limit assay-specific biases, TCR repertoire library preparation and sequencing were carried out by different laboratories using diverse techniques. Per donor, three plates each were used for CD4 naive and CD4 memory, two for CD8 naive, and one for CD8 memory. Blood TCR repertoires of 5 or 6 healthy adults were deeply sequenced to estimate repertoire size and the extent of clonotype sharing between individuals.

Including cysteine and phenylalanine, the CDR3 has 14 amino acids. The kept DNA is CDR3 alone, 42 bases in frame from the first base. Deletion took 6 bases off V and 7 bases off J, with a span of 16 bases between the germline ends. CDR1 and CDR2, per the germline V gene (reference sequence), are MNHNY and SVGAGI. TCR CDR3 regions were amplified from genomic DNA by multiplex PCR using the deep immunoSEQ assay. For each cell subset, the extracted genomic DNA was distributed evenly across all wells of several immunoSEQ 96-well plates, and each plate served as one replicate. For sorted subsets, approximately 0.2 ug of genomic DNA, equivalent to roughly 30,000 T cell genomes, went into each replicate PCR. Purified libraries were quantified with a Qubit 3.0 fluorometer, sized on a Bioanalyzer 2100, and re-quantified with the KAPA Library Quantification kit. Every immunoSEQ 96-well plate was sequenced on a separate single-read 150-cycle Illumina NextSeq 550 flow cell. Processing in the source paper ran as follows. Because the immunoSEQ output held only junctional sequences and lacked quality scores, the filtering could not match the filtering applied to full-length reads. Sequences were annotated with PyIR, a Python wrapper for IgBLAST v1.9, and V/J genes and CDR3 were assigned using IMGT germline references. Any read was removed if the V/J assignment was weak (E-value above 1e-6), the CDR3 was missing, or the read contained stop codons, out-of-frame junctions, or ambiguous translated residues. V3J clonotypes were defined as sequences sharing the same inferred V gene, J gene, and CDR3 amino acid sequence. To compute the percentage overlap between repertoires, the number of shared unique clonotypes was divided by the size of the smaller repertoire. Richness of each repertoire was evaluated using RTK rarefaction, the Chao1 estimator, and Recon v2.1 estimates of unobserved clonotypes. Generation probabilities for all TCRbeta clonotypes obtained by the gDNA method from several donors were computed using OLGA. TCRdb carries this immuneACCESS record with in-frame sequences only. Its versions omit some clonotypes, under half of them owing to an unresolved V gene in the studies checked, with the rest unexplained. V and J calls and clone size follow that table, whereas D and trimming were derived from the DNA. The sample table lists some 2,000,000 clones, roughly 96% of them with a count of one. More than 0.1% of the sample lies in the top ten.

A note on this clone: It has no known antigen specificity. Base quality data are lacking; no much larger clone is found one base away.

The investigation overall reported the following: Approximately 5% of naive CD4, 3% to 4% of naive CD8, roughly 2.5% of memory CD4, and approximately 0.4% of memory CD8 clonotypes were shared across a few donors. Higher generation probabilities were observed for clonotypes shared by all four sorted-subset donors than for non-shared clonotypes. Sampling was restricted to blood, and TCR repertoires in tissues likely differ from the TCR repertoires found in blood. Pairwise subsampling led to the expectation that sequencing depth would affect the degree of clonotype sharing among donors. Incomplete sequencing was indicated by rarefaction of sorted-subset datasets, despite the large sequencing depth. The genetic and exposure-history diversity represented was limited by the small number of donors. Naive subsets generally had larger estimated clonotype richness than memory subsets did.

Healthy HIV-negative adults with no recently reported acute infections or vaccinations were included as donors. Only Caucasian adults living in Nashville, Tennessee, USA were represented among the donors. Magnetic negative selection was used to enrich CD4+ T cells, after which naive cells were positively selected on CD45RA and the negative fraction became the memory subset. After blood collection by leukapheresis, PBMCs were isolated using Ficoll-Histopaque density gradient centrifugation and then cryopreserved in the vapor phase of liquid nitrogen. Analytical flow cytometry was used to check the purity and quantity of every magnetically sorted T cell population. Genomic DNA was isolated from every sorted fraction and measured by UV absorbance on a Nanodrop 2000c.

The rearrangement joined TRBV6-6 to TRBJ1-5; TRBD1 could be the D gene, as 5 bases match. The receptor's source is a man between 18 and 29 years old in good health. What was sequenced was naive CD4+ T cells sorted from blood. What the cell subset or site label conveys for this sample: CD45RA+ positively selected. The CDR3 loop reads CASSRDEIYQPQHF. The sequenced DNA is TGTGCCAGCAGCAGGGATGAGATCTACCAGCCCCAGCATTTT.